The next 11 T cell receptor beta chains were all read from a single sample in a study of blood T cell repertoires in COVID-19. Profiling relied on immunoSEQ multiplex PCR, and the TCRdb table lists in-frame clones only, not all of them. The sample includes roughly 200,000 clones, about four fifths of them seen just once. Material: PBMCs or T cells enriched from blood (not recorded which). The receptors here all came from a woman aged 45 to 65 who had been exposed to COVID-19.

V usage is TRBV4-2 and J usage is TRBJ1-1; unclear D gene. V was clipped by 4 bases and J by 8 bases, with 17 bases between them. CDR1 and CDR2 from the germline V gene are LGHNA and YNFKEQ. This CDR3 has 14 amino acids. CDR3 nucleotide sequence: TGTGCCAGCAGCCCGAGTGGGAGGGCCCGGGAAGCTTTCTTT. Residues: CASSPSGRAREAFF.

The V gene is TRBV6-1, the J gene TRBJ2-1, with a tentative D call TRBD2 (6 bases). V gave up 4 bases and J gave up 0 bases, with 16 bases separating them. This CDR3 contains 17 residues. Germline V lookup: CDR1 MNHNS, CDR2 SASEGT. The CDR3 spells CASSGTGTRSSYNEQFF. As DNA, the CDR3 is TGTGCCAGCAGTGGCACCGGGACTCGGAGCTCCTACAATGAGCAGTTCTTC.

This chain joins TRBV5-8 and TRBJ1-6; TRBD1 matches 8 bases. The CDR3 covers 15 residues. V was clipped by 0 bases and J by 10 bases; unmatched bases: 6. Germline V gene sequence: CDR1 SGHTS, CDR2 YDEGEE. This chain's CDR3 is CASSLVDRERSPLHF. CDR3 DNA sequence: TGTGCCAGCAGCTTGGTGGACAGGGAGAGATCACCCCTCCACTTT.

The chain carries TRBV5-1 and TRBJ1-5, with TRBD1 as a possible D gene (5 bases). The CDR3 is made up of 14 amino acids. Germline values: CDR1 SGHRS, CDR2 YFSETQ. V was clipped by 4 bases and J by 5 bases, with 13 bases between them. The CDR3 sequence: CASSPGGRDQPQHF. The CDR3 coding sequence is TGCGCCAGCAGCCCGGGGGGAAGGGATCAGCCCCAGCATTTT.

The chain has TRBV27 and TRBJ2-7; 7 bases are shared with TRBD1. The CDR3 covers 15 residues. Losses at the gene ends were 4 bases for V and 2 bases for J; bases not matched to a gene: 8. The germline CDR1 and CDR2 sequences are MNHEY and SMNVEV (reference sequence). The CDR3 DNA follows: TGTGCCAGCAGTTCGGACAGGAGAGTCCCCTACGAGCAGTACTTC. Amino acid sequence: CASSSDRRVPYEQYF.

The chain has TRBV6-2 or TRBV6-3 and TRBJ1-1; D remains ambiguous. The CDR3 runs to 15 residues. Germline CDR1 MNHEY, CDR2 SVGEGT. With 0 bases removed from V and 3 bases from J, the gap between germline ends came to 11 bases. The CDR3 bases are TGTGCCAGCAGTTACTCTTGGACTCCCCACACTGAAGCTTTCTTT. The encoded protein is CASSYSWTPHTEAFF.

The chain couples TRBV7-9 to TRBJ2-3; no clear D gene. Germline CDR1 reads SEHNR; CDR2 reads FQNEAQ (reference sequence). This CDR3 is 15 amino acids long. The ends were cut back, 5 bases at V and 4 bases at J, with 16 bases in the middle. This CDR3 reads CASSPVGPRADTQYF. The CDR3 region has the DNA TGTGCCAGCAGCCCGGTGGGCCCCCGCGCAGATACGCAGTATTTT.

The chain is built from TRBV27 and TRBJ1-5; 10 nucleotides line up with TRBD1. This CDR3 comprises 15 residues. Germline CDR1 and CDR2: MNHEY and SMNVEV (reference sequence). J lost 6 bases, V lost 6 bases, and 8 bases had no gene match. For the CDR3, the DNA is TGTGCCAGCAGCTTGGGACAGGGGACGGGTCAGCCCCAGCATTTT. Translated, it gives CASSLGQGTGQPQHF.

Notes on this clone: The same CDR3 can be traced to other DNA sequences in this sample. This sequence joins TRBV5-1 and TRBJ2-5; TRBD1 is a possible D gene (5 bases). This CDR3 spans 14 amino acids. Per the germline V gene, CDR1 is SGHRS and CDR2 is YFSETQ. V lost 0 bases and J lost 5, with 11 bases in between. The CDR3 nucleotides read TGCGCCAGCAGCTTGGCAGGGCAAGGGGAGACCCAGTACTTC. Amino acid sequence: CASSLAGQGETQYF.

The rearrangement links TRBV5-5 to TRBJ2-7; a possible D gene is TRBD2 (6 bases). The CDR3 totals 15 residues. The germline CDR1 and CDR2 sequences are SGHKS and YYEKEE (reference sequence). Trimming removed 0 bases at V and 0 bases at J, with 10 bases between. CDR3 loop: CASSLEAGSSYEQYF. Here the CDR3 DNA reads TGTGCCAGCAGCTTGGAGGCGGGGAGCTCCTACGAGCAGTACTTC.

This clone came up once. This chain uses TRBV7-2 with TRBJ1-4; TRBD1 agrees at 7 bases. Germline CDR1 is SGHTA and CDR2 is FQGNSA. The CDR3 contains 15 residues. The V gene end was trimmed by 0 bases and the J gene end by 6 bases; junction bases not matched to a gene: 4. DNA of the CDR3: TGTGCCAGCAGCTTAGCCGGGACAGATTATGAAAAACTGTTTTTT. This gives the protein CASSLAGTDYEKLFF.